The 14 T cell receptor beta chains below were found in one sample sequenced in a study of T cell responses to AZD1222 COVID-19 vaccine. Sequenced by immunoSEQ multiplex PCR; TCRdb stores in-frame clones only, minus some. The sample has fewer than 200,000 clones, just over 85% seen once; the top ten hold approximately 10%. The source was peripheral blood, collected 28 days after the second AZD1222 dose. Every receptor here comes from an adult who received the AZD1222 COVID-19 vaccine.

V and J are TRBV7-6 and TRBJ2-1; weak D call: TRBD1 (6 bases). The CDR3 is made up of 12 amino acids. The V gene lost 5 bases and the J gene lost 8 bases, with 10 bases spanning the gap. The V gene's germline CDR1 is SGHVS and CDR2 FNYEAQ. CDR3 region: CASSQDSYEQFF. CDR3 coding DNA: TGTGCCAGCAGCCAGGACAGTTATGAGCAGTTCTTC.

The chain has TRBV11-2 and TRBJ1-2; tentatively, D is TRBD1 (5 bases). The germline gives CDR1 SGHAT, CDR2 FQNNGV. The CDR3 extends over 15 amino acids. V was shortened by 0 bases and J by 8 bases, with 16 bases between the two germline ends. The CDR3 DNA reads TGTGCCAGCAGCTTAGATCTAGGGGTCCTAGTAGGCTACACCTTC. Translated: CASSLDLGVLVGYTF.

The V call is TRBV11-2, the J call TRBJ2-7; no clear D. This CDR3 comprises 17 residues. Germline lookup yields CDR1 SGHAT and CDR2 FQNNGV. Deletions cut 1 base from V and 1 base from J, with 17 bases between. The CDR3 sequence: CASSLGPRHSGSYEQYF. CDR3 coding DNA: TGTGCCAGCAGCTTAGGGCCCCGCCATTCGGGTTCCTACGAGCAGTACTTC.

The V call is TRBV12-3 or TRBV12-4, the J call TRBJ2-5; 7 bases agree with TRBD1. The V and J ends lost 6 bases and 5 bases, in that order; junction bases with no gene match: 3. There are 12 residues in the CDR3. The DNA of the CDR3 is TGTGCCAGCAGCGACAGGGTGGAGACCCAGTACTTC. As protein: CASSDRVETQYF.

V usage is TRBV5-8 and J usage is TRBJ2-5; 8 bases line up with TRBD1. The V gene's germline CDR1 is SGHTS and CDR2 YDEGEE. V lost 5 bases, J lost 1 base, and 7 bases stayed unmatched. The length of the CDR3 is 15 residues. The CDR3 protein is CASRPGTGPQETQYF. The CDR3, as DNA: TGTGCCAGCAGACCTGGGACAGGCCCCCAAGAGACCCAGTACTTC.

The V gene is TRBV5-1, the J gene TRBJ2-7; maybe TRBD2 (5 bases). The CDR3 spans 14 residues. Looked up from germline, CDR1 is SGHRS and CDR2 is YFSETQ. Trimming cost V 2 bases and J 0 bases, with 9 bases left between them. In nucleotides, the CDR3 is TGCGCCAGCAGCTTCTTAGCGAACTCCTACGAGCAGTACTTC. Its protein product is CASSFLANSYEQYF.

This clone has just a few counts. V usage is TRBV18 and J usage is TRBJ1-2, with 10 bases aligning to TRBD1. The CDR3 runs 14 residues. The V gene's germline CDR1 is KGHSH and CDR2 LQKENI. V lost 0 bases, J lost 6 bases, and 1 base stayed unmatched. The CDR3 DNA reads as TGTGCCAGCTCACCACCGGGACAGGGGCATGGCTACACCTTC. As protein: CASSPPGQGHGYTF.

This chain joins TRBV5-4 and TRBJ2-2; TRBD2 aligns across 9 bases. The CDR3 sequence is 17 residues long. The trim removed 2 bases at V and 0 bases at J, leaving 5 bases unmatched. Germline-derived CDR1 and CDR2 are SGHNT and YYREEE (reference sequence). The CDR3 is CASSFEVAGANTGELFF. CDR3 bases: TGTGCCAGCAGCTTTGAAGTAGCGGGGGCGAACACCGGGGAGCTGTTTTTT.

This clone was detected a few times. The chain couples TRBV19 to TRBJ2-7; possible D gene TRBD2, 6 bases. V lost 5 bases and J 3 bases, leaving 20 bases between the germline ends. Germline values: CDR1 LNHDA, CDR2 SQIVND (reference sequence). The CDR3 runs to 16 residues. CDR3 sequence (DNA): TGTGCCAGTAGTTTTCAAGCTGCGGGGCGGCACTACGAGCAGTACTTC. Its translation: CASSFQAAGRHYEQYF.

This chain links TRBV5-4 with TRBJ1-2, with 10 bases matching TRBD1. With V trimmed by 4 bases and J by 2 bases, 8 bases remained unmatched. Germline V CDR1 and CDR2: SGHNT, YYREEE (reference sequence). The CDR3 is 16 amino acids. The CDR3 here is CASSPRSTGGNYGYTF. DNA of the CDR3: TGTGCCAGCAGCCCCCGGTCGACAGGGGGCAACTATGGCTACACCTTC.

The V call is TRBV4-3, the J call TRBJ2-5; unclear D gene. Germline V CDR1 and CDR2: LGHNA, YSLEER. The CDR3 contains 13 residues. V lost 1 base to trimming and J lost 5 bases, with 8 bases between them. CDR3 DNA: TGCGCCAGCAGCCAAGGAACTCCGGAGACCCAGTACTTC. Protein: CASSQGTPETQYF.

The V call is TRBV4-1, the J call TRBJ2-3; D is perhaps TRBD2 (6 bases). Trimming shortened V by 0 bases and J by 0 bases, and 13 bases separated the two germline ends. This CDR3 contains 17 residues. Germline CDR1 and CDR2: MGHRA and YSYEKL. The CDR3 region has the DNA TGCGCCAGCAGCCAAGATCAAGGGGACTCCAGCACAGATACGCAGTATTTT. The encoded protein is CASSQDQGDSSTDTQYF.

The rearrangement links TRBV3-1 (or the pseudogene TRBV3-2) to TRBJ1-2; TRBD1 matches at 7 bases. CDR1 LGHDT and CDR2 YNNKEL come from the germline V gene (reference sequence). The V gene end was trimmed by 1 base and the J gene end by 3 bases; junction bases not matched to a gene: 2. This CDR3 has 14 amino acids. DNA for the CDR3: TGTGCCAGCAGCCAAGGTACAGGGGACTATGGCTACACCTTC. It specifies CASSQGTGDYGYTF.

This chain joins TRBV5-4 and TRBJ1-3, with 7 bases that match TRBD1. Germline trimming cut 0 bases from V and 3 bases from J; bases unmatched to any gene: 6. The CDR3 consists of 16 residues. Germline lookup yields CDR1 SGHNT and CDR2 YYREEE (reference sequence). DNA for the CDR3: TGTGCCAGCAGCTTGGCTACAGGGGCGGTTGGAAACACCATATATTTT. It encodes CASSLATGAVGNTIYF.